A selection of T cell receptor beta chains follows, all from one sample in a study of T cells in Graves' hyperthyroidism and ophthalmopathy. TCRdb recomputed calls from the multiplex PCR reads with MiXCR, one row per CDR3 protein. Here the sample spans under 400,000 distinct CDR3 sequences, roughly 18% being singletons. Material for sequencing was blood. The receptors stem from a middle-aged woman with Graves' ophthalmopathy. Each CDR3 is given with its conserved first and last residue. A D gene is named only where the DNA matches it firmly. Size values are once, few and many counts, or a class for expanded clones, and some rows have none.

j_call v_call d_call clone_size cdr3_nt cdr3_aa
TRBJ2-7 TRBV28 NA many TGTGCCAGCAGTCTACCAGCGTCAAAGCAGTACTTC CASSLPASKQYF
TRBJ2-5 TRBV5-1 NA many TGCGCCAGCAGCTTGTCCGGGATTCAAGAGACCCAGTACTTC CASSLSGIQETQYF
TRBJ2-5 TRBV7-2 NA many TGTGCCAGCAGCCCGCGGGCGGGATGGGTCCCCCAAGAGACCCAGTACTTC CASSPRAGWVPQETQYF
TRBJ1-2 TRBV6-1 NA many TGTGCCAGCAGGACAGCCTATGGCTACACCTTC CASRTAYGYTF
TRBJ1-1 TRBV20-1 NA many TGCAGTGCTCGACACGGGAACACTGAAGCTTTCTTT CSARHGNTEAFF
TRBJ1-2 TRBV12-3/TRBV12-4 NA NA TGTGCCAGCAGTGCCTTGCTCTATGGCTACACCTTC CASSALLYGYTF
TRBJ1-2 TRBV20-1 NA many TGCAGTGCTAGCGATATCAACTATGGCTACACCTTC CSASDINYGYTF
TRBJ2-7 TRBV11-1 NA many TGTGCCAGCAGCCCGCGGGACAAAGAATACGAGCAGTACTTC CASSPRDKEYEQYF
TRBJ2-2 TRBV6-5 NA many TGTGCCAGCAGGACTAGTGGCACCGGGGAGCTGTTTTTT CASRTSGTGELFF
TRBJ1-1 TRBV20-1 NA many TGCAGTGCTAGACCCAGGGACACTGAAGCTTTCTTT CSARPRDTEAFF
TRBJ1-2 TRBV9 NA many TGTGCCAGCAGCGTAAGGGTTAACTATGGCTACACCTTC CASSVRVNYGYTF
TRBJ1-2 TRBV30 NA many TGTGCCTGGAGCCCCACCCGGCCGGACCTCTGGGGCTACACCTTC CAWSPTRPDLWGYTF
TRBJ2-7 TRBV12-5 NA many TGTGCTAGTGGTTTGGTACTTAGCGGAGGGGCCTCCTACGAGCAGTACTTC CASGLVLSGGASYEQYF
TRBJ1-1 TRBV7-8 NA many TGTGCCAGCAGCTTAGGAGGAGGGGTAGCTTTCTTT CASSLGGGVAFF
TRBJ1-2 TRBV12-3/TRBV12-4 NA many TGTGCCAGCAGTTCCGGCTATGGCTACACCTTC CASSSGYGYTF
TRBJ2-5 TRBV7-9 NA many TGTGCCAGCAGCTTAGGGCAGGGGTACCAAGAGACCCAGTACTTC CASSLGQGYQETQYF
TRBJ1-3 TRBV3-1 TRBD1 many TGTGCCAGCAGCCAGGGACAGCAAAACACCATATATTTT CASSQGQQNTIYF
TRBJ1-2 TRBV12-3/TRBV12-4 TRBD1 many TGTGCCAGCAATTTAGCGGGACAGGCCTGTGGCTACACCTTC CASNLAGQACGYTF
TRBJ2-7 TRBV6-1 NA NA TGTGCCAGCAGGGGGGGATACTACGAGCAGTACTTC CASRGGYYEQYF
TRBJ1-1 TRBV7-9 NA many TGTGCCAGCAGCTTAGACAGTTTT CASSLDSF
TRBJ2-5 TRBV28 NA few TGTGCCACTAAGGACGGGGATCAAGAGACCCAGTACTTC CATKDGDQETQYF
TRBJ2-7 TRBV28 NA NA TGTGCCAGCACCGAGGGCAGGGTGGTCTACGAGCAGTACTTC CASTEGRVVYEQYF
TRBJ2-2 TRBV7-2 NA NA TGTGCCAGCAGCCCAGCTCCTAGTTTCGGGGAGCTGTTTTTT CASSPAPSFGELFF
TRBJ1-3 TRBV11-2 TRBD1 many TGTGCCAGCAGCCTACCCGACAGGGGAATTTACACCATATATTTT CASSLPDRGIYTIYF
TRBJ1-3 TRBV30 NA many TGTGCCTGGAGTTCCGGGAGTTCCTCTGGAAACACCATATATTTT CAWSSGSSSGNTIYF
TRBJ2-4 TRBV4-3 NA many TGCGCCAGCAGCCAAGACCGTGAGGGAAACATTCAGTACTTC CASSQDREGNIQYF
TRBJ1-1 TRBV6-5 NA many TGTGCCAGCAGCTGGGACCGAGGGACTGAAGCTTTCTTT CASSWDRGTEAFF
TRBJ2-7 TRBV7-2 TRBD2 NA TGTGCCAGCAGCTTAGCGACTAGCGGGGGGGGATCCTACGAGCAGTACTTC CASSLATSGGGSYEQYF
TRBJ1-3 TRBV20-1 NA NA TGCAGTGCATCCCGGGGTTTGAATGGAAACACCATATATTTT CSASRGLNGNTIYF
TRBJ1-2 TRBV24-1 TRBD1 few TGTGCCACCAGTGATCGGACAGGGCTGTCTGGCTACACCTTC CATSDRTGLSGYTF